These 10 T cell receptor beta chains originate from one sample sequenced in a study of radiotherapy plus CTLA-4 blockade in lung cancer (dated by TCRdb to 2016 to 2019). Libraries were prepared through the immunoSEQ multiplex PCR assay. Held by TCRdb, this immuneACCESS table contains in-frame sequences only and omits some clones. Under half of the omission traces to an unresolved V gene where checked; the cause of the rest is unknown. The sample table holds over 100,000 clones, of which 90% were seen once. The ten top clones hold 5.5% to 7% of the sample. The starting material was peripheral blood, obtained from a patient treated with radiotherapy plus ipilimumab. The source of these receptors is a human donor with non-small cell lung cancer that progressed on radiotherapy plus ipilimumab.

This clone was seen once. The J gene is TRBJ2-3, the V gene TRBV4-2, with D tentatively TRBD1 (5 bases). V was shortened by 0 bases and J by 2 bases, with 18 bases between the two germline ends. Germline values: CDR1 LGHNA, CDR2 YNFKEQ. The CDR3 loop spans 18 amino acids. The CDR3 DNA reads TGTGCCAGCAGCCAAGATCTCCTCAGGGATGCGGCCACAGATACGCAGTATTTT. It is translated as CASSQDLLRDAATDTQYF.

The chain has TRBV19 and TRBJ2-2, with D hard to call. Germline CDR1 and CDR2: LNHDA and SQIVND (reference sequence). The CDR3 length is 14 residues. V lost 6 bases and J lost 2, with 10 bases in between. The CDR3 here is CASRLWGNTGELFF. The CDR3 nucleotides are TGTGCCAGTAGACTTTGGGGAAACACCGGGGAGCTGTTTTTT.

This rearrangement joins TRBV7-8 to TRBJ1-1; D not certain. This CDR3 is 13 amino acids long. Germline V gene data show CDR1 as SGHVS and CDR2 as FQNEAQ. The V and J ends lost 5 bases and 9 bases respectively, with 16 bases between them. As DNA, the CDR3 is TGTGCCAGCAGCCGGCCTGGGCCGGTGAAAGCTTTCTTT. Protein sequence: CASSRPGPVKAFF.

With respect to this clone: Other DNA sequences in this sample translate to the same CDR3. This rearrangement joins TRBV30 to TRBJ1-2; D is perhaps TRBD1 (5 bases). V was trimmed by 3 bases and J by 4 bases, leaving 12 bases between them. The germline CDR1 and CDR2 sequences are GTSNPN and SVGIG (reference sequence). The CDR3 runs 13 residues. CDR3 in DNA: TGTGCCTGGAGCGGTCGGGGGGGCTATGGCTACACCTTC. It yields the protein CAWSGRGGYGYTF.

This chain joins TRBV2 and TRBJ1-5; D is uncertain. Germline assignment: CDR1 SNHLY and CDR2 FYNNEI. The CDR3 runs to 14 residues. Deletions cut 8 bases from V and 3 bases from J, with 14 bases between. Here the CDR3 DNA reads TGTGCCAGCGGCAGGAATAGGGACAATCAGCCCCAGCATTTT. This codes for CASGRNRDNQPQHF. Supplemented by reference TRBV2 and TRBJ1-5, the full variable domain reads EPEVTQTPSHQVTQMGQEVILRCVPISNHLYFYWYRQILGQKVEFLVSFYNNEISEKSEIFDDQFSVERPDGSNFTLKIRSTKLEDSAMYFCASGRNRDNQPQHFGDGTRLSIL.

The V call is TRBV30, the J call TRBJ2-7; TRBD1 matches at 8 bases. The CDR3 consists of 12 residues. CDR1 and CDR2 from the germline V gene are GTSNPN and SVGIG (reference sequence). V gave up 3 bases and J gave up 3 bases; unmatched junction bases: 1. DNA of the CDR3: TGTGCCTGGAGACAGGGGGACTACGAGCAGTACTTC. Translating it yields CAWRQGDYEQYF.

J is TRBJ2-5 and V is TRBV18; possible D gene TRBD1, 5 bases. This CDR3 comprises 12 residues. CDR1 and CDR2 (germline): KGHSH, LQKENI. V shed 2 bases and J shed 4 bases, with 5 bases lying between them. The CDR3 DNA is TGTGCCAGCTCACCAACAGGAGAGACCCAGTACTTC. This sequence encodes CASSPTGETQYF.

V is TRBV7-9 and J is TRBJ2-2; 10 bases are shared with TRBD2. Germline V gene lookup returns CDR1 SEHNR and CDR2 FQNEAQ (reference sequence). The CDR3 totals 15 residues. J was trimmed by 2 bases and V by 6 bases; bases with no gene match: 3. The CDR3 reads CASRRTSGNTGELFF. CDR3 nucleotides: TGTGCCAGCAGGAGGACTAGCGGAAACACCGGGGAGCTGTTTTTT.

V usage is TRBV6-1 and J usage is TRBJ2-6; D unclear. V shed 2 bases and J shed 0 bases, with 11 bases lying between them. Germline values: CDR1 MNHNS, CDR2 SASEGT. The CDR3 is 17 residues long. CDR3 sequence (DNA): TGTGCCAGCAGTGAACTAATAGCCCGCTCTGGGGCCAACGTCCTGACTTTC. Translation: CASSELIARSGANVLTF.

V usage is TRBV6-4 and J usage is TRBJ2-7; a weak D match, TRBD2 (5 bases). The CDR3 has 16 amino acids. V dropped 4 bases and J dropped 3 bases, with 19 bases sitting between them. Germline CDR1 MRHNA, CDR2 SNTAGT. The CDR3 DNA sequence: TGTGCCAGCAGTGGGGAATTTCTCGCGGGCCACTACGAGCAGTACTTC. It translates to CASSGEFLAGHYEQYF.